This record looks at one T cell receptor beta chain sequence and its context. There are a few counts of this clone. Its antigen is unknown. The sample holds no much larger clone one base away, and base qualities are not on file. The sample originates from a study of Ad26.COV2.S vaccination and SARS-CoV-2 variants (dated by TCRdb to the early 2020s). Regarding the study in general: Donors in the vaccine arm were drawn from COV1001, a multicentre, randomized, double-blind, placebo-controlled phase I-IIa trial testing Ad26.COV2.S in healthy adults. A total of 32 samples were included in the TCR-sequenced set, comprising around 19 Ad26.COV2.S vaccine recipients, 5 placebo recipients and 8 SARS-CoV-2 convalescent individuals. Dosing of Ad26.COV2.S was intramuscular, at either 5x10^10 or 1x10^11 viral particles, delivered as one shot or as two shots spaced 56 days apart. Investigators remained blinded to trial group allocation during experiments and outcome assessment. TCRbeta repertoire sequencing was used to assess the specificity and breadth of SARS-CoV-2-reactive T cell receptors after Ad26.COV2.S vaccination. Participants in the trial were split at random into five groups of five each, receiving low-dose or high-dose Ad26.COV2.S once or twice, or else placebo on both occasions.

TCRbeta CDR3 regions were sequenced with the immunoSEQ Assay. After extraction, genomic DNA underwent amplification by bias-controlled multiplex PCR, followed by high-throughput sequencing. From the authors' description of their analysis: Collapsing and filtering of sequences were performed to quantify the absolute abundance of each unique TCRbeta CDR3 region. T cell fraction was estimated by normalizing TCRbeta template counts to usable DNA, which was measured by amplifying reference genes present in all nucleated cells. Repertoire TCRs were annotated as SARS-CoV-2-specific when V gene, CDR3 amino acid sequence and J gene were exactly matched to a known reactive TCR set. MIRA supplied the reference SARS-CoV-2 TCR set, which was filtered for enrichment in COVID-19-positive ImmuneCODE repertoires so that public or cross-reactive TCRs were removed. Drawing on the MIRA antigens, annotated TCRs were analysed further at the level of specific ORF or position within ORF. Breadth was defined as annotated unique rearrangements over total unique productive rearrangements; depth was the summed frequency of those rearrangements. TCR breadth was compared between groups using two-sided Wilcoxon rank-sum tests. TCRdb obtained this table from immuneACCESS and retained in-frame rearrangements with V and J assigned. These tables miss some clones; where compared with another copy, unresolved V genes account for less than half of the shortfall, and the remainder is unexplained. The DNA was the basis for D and trimming; V, J and clone size are from that table. The sample has around 340,000 clones on record, about 86% of them singletons. Of the sample, approximately 12% is held by the ten largest clones.

The germline V gene (reference sequence) specifies SEHNR as CDR1 and FQNEAQ as CDR2. The germline ends are 14 bases apart after V is trimmed by 3 bases and J by 6 bases. The CDR3 runs 15 residues from the cysteine to the phenylalanine. Of the read, only the CDR3 DNA is kept; its 45 bases are in frame from base 1. This specimen's treatment or condition label, interpreted: some 20 received Ad26.COV2.S at low or high dose, single or two shots; roughly five received placebo; per-sample allocation not given. For vaccine and placebo recipients, the sequenced repertoires came from samples collected on day 63 after the first injection. Cohort 1b enrolled 20 to 30 adults aged 18-55 years at a single site in Boston, USA, between 29 July and 7 August 2020. Ad26.COV2.S was a replication-incompetent adenovirus type 26 vector that expressed a prefusion-stabilized SARS-CoV-2 spike protein derived from the original Wuhan strain.

Here is what the overall study found, with its caveats: Compared with placebo recipients, Ad26.COV2.S recipients showed higher spike-specific TCR breadth (P = 0.0014). The study was not powered to compare responses between vaccine doses or regimens. Substantial breadth of spike-specific CD8+ and CD4+ T cell responses was reported after vaccination. Vaccine and placebo recipients had comparable non-spike TCR breadth, which fits with the vaccine containing only spike. The authors noted that the TCR breadth and depth analyses may have underestimated total T cell responses.

The sample was peripheral blood, taken in a trial of Ad26.COV2.S vaccine versus placebo. Recombination linked TRBV7-9 to TRBJ2-2, and TRBD1 may be the D gene, going by 6 matching bases. This sequence was found in a person aged 18 to 59 who received the Ad26.COV2.S COVID-19 vaccine or a placebo. The CDR3 amino acid sequence is: CASSFDRTFAGELFF. The DNA reads TGTGCCAGCAGCTTCGACAGGACTTTTGCCGGGGAGCTGTTTTTT.